The subject of this entry is one T cell receptor (beta chain). CDR1 is SQVTM and CDR2 is ANQGSEA in the germline V gene. Deletions cut 5 bases from V and 5 bases from J, with 9 bases between. CDR3 length: 11 residues. This specimen belongs to a study of blood T cell repertoires in COVID-19. Study background: Samples representing acute and convalescent COVID-19 were sourced from the United States, Italy and Spain. Sources were T cells, B-cell-depleted T cells, or PBMCs; the material itself was cDNA or gDNA.

As handled by the study authors: Cell counts per sample came from amplifying reference gene primers. TCRdb's table, derived via immunoSEQ multiplex PCR, lists solely in-frame clones and lacks some. That table furnishes V, J and clone size, whereas the DNA furnished D and trimming. The sample has approximately 88,000 clones; under 90% are singletons. Sequencing was done on a sample of peripheral blood. The receptor's source is a woman between 70 and 85 years old with acute or convalescent COVID-19. The chain couples TRBV29-1 to TRBJ1-1; D might be TRBD1 (5 bases). CDR3 protein: CSVYQGTEAFF. The CDR3 bases are TGCAGCGTTTATCAGGGAACTGAAGCTTTCTTT.